This TCR beta chain originates from a study of response to subunit inactivated influenza vaccine. To note about this clonotype: Its antigen is unknown.

Trimming removed 1 base at V and 0 bases at J, with 6 bases between. The CDR3 is made up of 14 amino acids. The germline gives CDR1 MNHNS, CDR2 SASEGT. In TCRdb, the RT-PCR reads were re-called with MiXCR into one record per CDR3 protein. The table lists some 500,000 distinct CDR3 sequences, around 25% of them singletons, with approximately 2% in the top ten. Study-level results: It was suggested by the authors that few new T cells are recruited by each seasonal influenza vaccination.

V gene TRBV6-1 combines with J gene TRBJ1-1; a weak D match, TRBD1 (5 bases). The sample was CD4+ T cells sorted from PBMCs, taken roughly 5 days after vaccination. The source of this sequence is a man aged 50-60 years who received an inactivated influenza vaccine. This CDR3 is CASSEGGVNTEAFF. The CDR3 DNA sequence: TGTGCCAGCAGTGAAGGGGGGGTGAACACTGAAGCTTTCTTT.